The source of this TCR beta chain is a study of cytomegalovirus exposure and HLA in healthy donors. Study results and caveats: Earlier findings revealed that most TCR beta V segments proved productive either about 87% or about 30% of the time.

The PCR used 60 Vbeta and 13 Jbeta primers. The assay was immunoSEQ multiplex PCR, and TCRdb's table has in-frame clones only and misses some. The table has a few hundred thousand clones, roughly two thirds seen once; the top ten hold 2% to 2.5%. Germline V lookup: CDR1 SEHNR, CDR2 FQNEAQ (reference sequence). Trimming at V came to 1 base and at J to 3 bases, leaving 6 bases not matched to a gene. The length of the CDR3 is 16 residues. This clone was observed a handful of times. The antigen is not known. This clonotype originated in a female donor in good health and CMV-seronegative. The sequenced material came from PBMCs. The V gene is TRBV7-9, the J gene TRBJ2-1; 7 nucleotides line up with TRBD2. CDR3 sequence (DNA): TGTGCCAGCAGCTTAGGGATGGCTAGCGGCTACAATGAGCAGTTCTTC. It yields the protein CASSLGMASGYNEQFF.